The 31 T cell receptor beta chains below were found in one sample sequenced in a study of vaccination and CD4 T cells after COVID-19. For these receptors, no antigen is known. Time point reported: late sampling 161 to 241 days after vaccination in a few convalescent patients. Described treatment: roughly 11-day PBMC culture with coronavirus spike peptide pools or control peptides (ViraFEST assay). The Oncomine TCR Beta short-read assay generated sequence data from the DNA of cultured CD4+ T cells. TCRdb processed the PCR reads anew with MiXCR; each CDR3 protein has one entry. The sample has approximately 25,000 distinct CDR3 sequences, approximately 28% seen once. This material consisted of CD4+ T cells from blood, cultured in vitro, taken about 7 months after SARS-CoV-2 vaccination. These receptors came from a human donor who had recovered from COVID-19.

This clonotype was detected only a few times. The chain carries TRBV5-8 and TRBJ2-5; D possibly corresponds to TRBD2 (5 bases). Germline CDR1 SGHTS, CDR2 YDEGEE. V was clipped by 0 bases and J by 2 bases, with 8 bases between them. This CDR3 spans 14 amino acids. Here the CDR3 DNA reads TGTGCCAGCAGCTTGGCCGGGAATCAAGAGACCCAGTACTTC. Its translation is CASSLAGNQETQYF.

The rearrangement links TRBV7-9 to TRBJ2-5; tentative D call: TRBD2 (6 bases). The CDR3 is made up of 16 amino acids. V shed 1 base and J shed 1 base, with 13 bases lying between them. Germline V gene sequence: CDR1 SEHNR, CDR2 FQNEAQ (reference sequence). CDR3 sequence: CASSLGEGGIQETQYF. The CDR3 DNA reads TGTGCCAGCAGCTTAGGTGAGGGAGGTATCCAAGAGACCCAGTACTTC. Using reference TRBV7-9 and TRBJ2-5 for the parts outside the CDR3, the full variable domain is DTGVSQNPRHKITKRGQNVTFRCDPISEHNRLYWYRQTLGQGPEFLTYFQNEAQLEKSRLLSDRFSAERPKGSFSTLEIQRTEQGDSAMYLCASSLGEGGIQETQYFGPGTRLLVL.

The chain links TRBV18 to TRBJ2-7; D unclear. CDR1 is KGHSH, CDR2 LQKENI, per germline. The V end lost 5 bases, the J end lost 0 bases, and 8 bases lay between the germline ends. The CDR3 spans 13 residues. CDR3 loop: CASSSGSSYEQYF. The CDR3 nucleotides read TGTGCCAGCTCATCCGGCAGCTCCTACGAGCAGTACTTC.

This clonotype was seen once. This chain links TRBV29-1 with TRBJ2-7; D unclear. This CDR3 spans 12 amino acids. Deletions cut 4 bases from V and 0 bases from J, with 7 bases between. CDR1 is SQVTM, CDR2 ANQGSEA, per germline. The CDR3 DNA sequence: TGCAGCGTTGCTCAAAGCTCCTACGAGCAGTACTTC. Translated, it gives CSVAQSSYEQYF.

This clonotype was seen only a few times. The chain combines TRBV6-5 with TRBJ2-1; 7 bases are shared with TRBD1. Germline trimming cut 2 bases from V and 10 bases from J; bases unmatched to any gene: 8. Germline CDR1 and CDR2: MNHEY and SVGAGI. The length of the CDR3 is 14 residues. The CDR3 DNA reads TGTGCCAGCAGTTACCAAAAGACAGGGAAGGAGCAGTTCTTC. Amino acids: CASSYQKTGKEQFF.

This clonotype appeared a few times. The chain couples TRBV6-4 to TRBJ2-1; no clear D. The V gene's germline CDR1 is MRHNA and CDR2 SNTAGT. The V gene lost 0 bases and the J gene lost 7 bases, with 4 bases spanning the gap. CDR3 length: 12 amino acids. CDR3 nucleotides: TGTGCCAGCAGTGACTCGGGAAATGAGCAGTTCTTC. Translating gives CASSDSGNEQFF.

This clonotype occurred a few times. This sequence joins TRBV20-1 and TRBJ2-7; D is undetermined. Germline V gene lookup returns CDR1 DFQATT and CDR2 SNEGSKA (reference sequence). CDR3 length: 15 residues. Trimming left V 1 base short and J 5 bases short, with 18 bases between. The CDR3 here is CSARVFGDRPHEQYF. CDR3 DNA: TGCAGTGCTAGAGTTTTCGGAGATCGGCCCCACGAGCAGTACTTC.

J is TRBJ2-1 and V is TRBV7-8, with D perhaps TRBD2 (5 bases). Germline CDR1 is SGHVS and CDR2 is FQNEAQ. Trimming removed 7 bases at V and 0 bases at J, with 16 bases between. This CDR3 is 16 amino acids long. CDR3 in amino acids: CASTSAGASSYNEQFF. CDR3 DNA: TGTGCCAGCACCTCTGCGGGCGCGAGCTCCTACAATGAGCAGTTCTTC.

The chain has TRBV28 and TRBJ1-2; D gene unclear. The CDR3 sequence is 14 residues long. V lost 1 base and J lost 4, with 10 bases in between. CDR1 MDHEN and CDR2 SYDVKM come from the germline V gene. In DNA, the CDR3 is TGTGCCAGCAGTTTATTGGGCAGGAGCTATGGCTACACCTTC. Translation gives CASSLLGRSYGYTF.

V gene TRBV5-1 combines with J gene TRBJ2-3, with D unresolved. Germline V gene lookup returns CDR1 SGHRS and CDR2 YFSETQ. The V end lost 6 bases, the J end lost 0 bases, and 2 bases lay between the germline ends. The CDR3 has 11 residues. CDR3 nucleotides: TGCGCCAGCACTAGCACAGATACGCAGTATTTT. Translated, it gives CASTSTDTQYF.

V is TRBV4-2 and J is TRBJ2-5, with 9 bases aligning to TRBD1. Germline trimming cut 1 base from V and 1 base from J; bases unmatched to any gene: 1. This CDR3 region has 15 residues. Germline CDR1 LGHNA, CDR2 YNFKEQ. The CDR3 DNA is TGTGCCAGCAGCCAAGGGACAGGGGCCCAAGAGACCCAGTACTTC. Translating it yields CASSQGTGAQETQYF.

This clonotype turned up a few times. CDR3 bases: TGCAGTGCCTCCCCGGCGACAGGGGGGTTCAATCAGCCCCAGCATTTT. It translates to CSASPATGGFNQPQHF. The rearrangement links TRBV20-1 to TRBJ1-5; 9 positions match TRBD1. Per germline, CDR1 DFQATT and CDR2 SNEGSKA (reference sequence). Trimming cost V 6 bases and J 3 bases; bases outside gene matches: 12. The CDR3 has 16 amino acids.

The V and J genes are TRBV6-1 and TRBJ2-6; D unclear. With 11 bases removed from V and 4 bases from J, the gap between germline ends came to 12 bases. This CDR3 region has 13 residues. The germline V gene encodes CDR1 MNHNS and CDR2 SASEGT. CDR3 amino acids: CAAFRAGANVLTF. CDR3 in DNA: TGTGCCGCGTTCCGGGCCGGGGCCAACGTCCTGACTTTC.

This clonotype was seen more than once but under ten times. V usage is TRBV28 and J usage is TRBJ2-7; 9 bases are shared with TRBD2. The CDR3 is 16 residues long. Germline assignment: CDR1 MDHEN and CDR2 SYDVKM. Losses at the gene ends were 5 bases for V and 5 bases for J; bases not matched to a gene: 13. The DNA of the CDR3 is TGTGCCAGCAGTACCCCTTTTTGGCGGGAGGGCCACGAGCAGTACTTC. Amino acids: CASSTPFWREGHEQYF.

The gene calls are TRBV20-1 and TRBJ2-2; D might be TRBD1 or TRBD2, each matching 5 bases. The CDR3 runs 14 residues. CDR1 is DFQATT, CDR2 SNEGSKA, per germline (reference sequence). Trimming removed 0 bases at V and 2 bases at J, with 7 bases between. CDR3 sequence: CSARDGGNTGELFF. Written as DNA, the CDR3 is TGCAGTGCTAGAGATGGGGGAAACACCGGGGAGCTGTTTTTT.

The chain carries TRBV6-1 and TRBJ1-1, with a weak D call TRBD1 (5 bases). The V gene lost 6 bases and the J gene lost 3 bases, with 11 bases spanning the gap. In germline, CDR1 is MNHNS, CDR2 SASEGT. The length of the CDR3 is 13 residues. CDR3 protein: CASRAGSHTEAFF. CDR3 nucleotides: TGTGCCAGCAGAGCAGGGTCTCACACTGAAGCTTTCTTT.

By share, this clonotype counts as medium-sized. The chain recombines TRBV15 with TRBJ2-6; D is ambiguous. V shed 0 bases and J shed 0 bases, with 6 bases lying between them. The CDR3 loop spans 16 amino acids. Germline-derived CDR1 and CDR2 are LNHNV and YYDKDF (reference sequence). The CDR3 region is CATSRDRSSGANVLTF. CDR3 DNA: TGTGCCACCAGCAGAGATCGGAGCTCTGGGGCCAACGTCCTGACTTTC.

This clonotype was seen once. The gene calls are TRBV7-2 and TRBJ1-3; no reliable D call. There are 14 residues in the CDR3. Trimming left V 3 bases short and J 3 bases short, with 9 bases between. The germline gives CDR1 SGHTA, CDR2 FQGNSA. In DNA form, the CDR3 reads TGTGCCAGCAGCTTCGGCTGGGATGGAAACACCATATATTTT. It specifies CASSFGWDGNTIYF.

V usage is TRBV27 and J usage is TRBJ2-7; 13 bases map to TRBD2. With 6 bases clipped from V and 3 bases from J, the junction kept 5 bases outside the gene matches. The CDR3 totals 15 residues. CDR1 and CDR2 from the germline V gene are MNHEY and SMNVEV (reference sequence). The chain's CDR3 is CASRKGLAGNYEQYF. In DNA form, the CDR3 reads TGTGCCAGCAGGAAGGGACTAGCGGGGAACTACGAGCAGTACTTC.

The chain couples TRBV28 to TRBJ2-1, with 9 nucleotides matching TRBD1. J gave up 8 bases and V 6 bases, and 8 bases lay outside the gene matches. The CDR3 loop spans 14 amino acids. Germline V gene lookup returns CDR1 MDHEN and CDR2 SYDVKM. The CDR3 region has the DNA TGTGCCAGCAGGACACCGGGACAGGGTTATGAGCAGTTCTTC. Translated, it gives CASRTPGQGYEQFF.

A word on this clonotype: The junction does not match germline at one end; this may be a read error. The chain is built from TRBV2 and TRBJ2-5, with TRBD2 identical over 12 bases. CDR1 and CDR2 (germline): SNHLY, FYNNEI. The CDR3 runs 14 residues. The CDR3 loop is CASSLAGGQETQYF. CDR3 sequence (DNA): TGTGCCAGCAGTCTAGCGGGAGGGCAAGAAACCCAGTACTTC.

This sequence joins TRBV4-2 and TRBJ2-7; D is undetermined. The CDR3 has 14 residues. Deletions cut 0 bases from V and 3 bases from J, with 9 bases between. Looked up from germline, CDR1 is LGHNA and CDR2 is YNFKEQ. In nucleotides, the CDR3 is TGTGCCAGCAGCCAAGATGCCCACGTCTACGAGCAGTACTTC. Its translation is CASSQDAHVYEQYF.

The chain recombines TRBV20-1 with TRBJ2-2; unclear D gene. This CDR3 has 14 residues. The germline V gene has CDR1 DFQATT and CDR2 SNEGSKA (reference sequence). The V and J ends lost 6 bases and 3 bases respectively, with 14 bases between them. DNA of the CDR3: TGCAGTGCCCAGCACCTGGGCGACACCGGGGAGCTGTTTTTT. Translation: CSAQHLGDTGELFF.

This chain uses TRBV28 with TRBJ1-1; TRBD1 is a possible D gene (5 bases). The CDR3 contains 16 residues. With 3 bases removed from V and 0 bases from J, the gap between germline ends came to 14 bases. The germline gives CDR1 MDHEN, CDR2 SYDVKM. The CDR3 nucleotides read TGTGCCAGCAGTTTGTTCCAGGGAGGTTTGAACACTGAAGCTTTCTTT. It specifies CASSLFQGGLNTEAFF.

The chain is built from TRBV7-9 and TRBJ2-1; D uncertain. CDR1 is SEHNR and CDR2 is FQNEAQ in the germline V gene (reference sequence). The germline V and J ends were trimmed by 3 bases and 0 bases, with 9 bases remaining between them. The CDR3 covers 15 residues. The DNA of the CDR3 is TGTGCCAGCAGCTTGCGGTGGAGCTCCTACAATGAGCAGTTCTTC. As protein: CASSLRWSSYNEQFF. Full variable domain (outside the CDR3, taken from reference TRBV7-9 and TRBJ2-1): DTGVSQNPRHKITKRGQNVTFRCDPISEHNRLYWYRQTLGQGPEFLTYFQNEAQLEKSRLLSDRFSAERPKGSFSTLEIQRTEQGDSAMYLCASSLRWSSYNEQFFGPGTRLTVL.

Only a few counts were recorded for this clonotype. CDR3 coding DNA: TGTGCCACCAGCAAAGCCCTGGGTGAGCAGTTCTTC. It is translated as CATSKALGEQFF. V gene TRBV15 combines with J gene TRBJ2-1; unclear D gene. Per germline, CDR1 LNHNV and CDR2 YYDKDF (reference sequence). V lost 4 bases to trimming and J lost 9 bases, with 10 bases between them. This CDR3 region has 12 residues.

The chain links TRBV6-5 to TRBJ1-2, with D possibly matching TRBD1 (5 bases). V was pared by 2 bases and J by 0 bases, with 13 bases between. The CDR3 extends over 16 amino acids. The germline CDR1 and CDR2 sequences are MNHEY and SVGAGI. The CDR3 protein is CASSYEYRGSNYGYTF. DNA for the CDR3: TGTGCCAGCAGTTACGAATATAGGGGCTCTAACTATGGCTACACCTTC.

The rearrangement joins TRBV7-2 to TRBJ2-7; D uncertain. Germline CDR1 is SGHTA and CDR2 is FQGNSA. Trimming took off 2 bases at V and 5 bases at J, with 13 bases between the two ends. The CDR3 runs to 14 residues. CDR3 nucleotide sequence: TGTGCCAGCAGCTTAATGCGTCAGGTGGACGAGCAGTACTTC. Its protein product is CASSLMRQVDEQYF.

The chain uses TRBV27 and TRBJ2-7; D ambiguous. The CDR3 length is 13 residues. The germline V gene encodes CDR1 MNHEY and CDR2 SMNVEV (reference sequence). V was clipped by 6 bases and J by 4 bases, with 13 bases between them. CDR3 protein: CASSTQTGYEQYF. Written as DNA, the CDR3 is TGTGCCAGCAGCACACAAACGGGTTACGAGCAGTACTTC.

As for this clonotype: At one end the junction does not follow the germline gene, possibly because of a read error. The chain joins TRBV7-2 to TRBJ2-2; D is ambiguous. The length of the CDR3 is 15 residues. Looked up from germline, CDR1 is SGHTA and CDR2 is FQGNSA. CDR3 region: CASSQDGVPGGELFF. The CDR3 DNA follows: TGCGCCAGCAGCCAAGACGGAGTCCCGGGCGGGGAGCTGTTTTTT.

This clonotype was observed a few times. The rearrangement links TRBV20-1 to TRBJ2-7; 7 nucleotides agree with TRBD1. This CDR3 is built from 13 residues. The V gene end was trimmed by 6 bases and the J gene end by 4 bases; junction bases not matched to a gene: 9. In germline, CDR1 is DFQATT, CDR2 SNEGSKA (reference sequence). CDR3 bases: TGCAGTGCCCCAGACGGCAGGGGGTACGAGCAGTACTTC. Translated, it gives CSAPDGRGYEQYF.